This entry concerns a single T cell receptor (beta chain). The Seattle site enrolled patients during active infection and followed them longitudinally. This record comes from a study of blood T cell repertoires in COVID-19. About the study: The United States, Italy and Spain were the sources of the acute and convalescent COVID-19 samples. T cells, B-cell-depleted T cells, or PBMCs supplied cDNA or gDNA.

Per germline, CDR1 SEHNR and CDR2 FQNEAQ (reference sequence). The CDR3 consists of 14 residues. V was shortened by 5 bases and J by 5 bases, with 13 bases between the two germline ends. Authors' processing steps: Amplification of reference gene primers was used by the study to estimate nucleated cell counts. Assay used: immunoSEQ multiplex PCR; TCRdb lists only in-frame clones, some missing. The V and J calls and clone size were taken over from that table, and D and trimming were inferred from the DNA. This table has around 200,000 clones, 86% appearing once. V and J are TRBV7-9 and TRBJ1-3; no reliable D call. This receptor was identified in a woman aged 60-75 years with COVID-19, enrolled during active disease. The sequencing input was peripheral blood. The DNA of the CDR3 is TGTGCCAGCAGCCAACCATCGGGAAGAAACACCATATATTTT. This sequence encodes CASSQPSGRNTIYF. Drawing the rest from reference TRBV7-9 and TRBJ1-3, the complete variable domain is DTGVSQNPRHKITKRGQNVTFRCDPISEHNRLYWYRQTLGQGPEFLTYFQNEAQLEKSRLLSDRFSAERPKGSFSTLEIQRTEQGDSAMYLCASSQPSGRNTIYFGEGSWLTVV.